These 23 T cell receptor beta chains share one sample of origin, sequenced in a study of blood T cell repertoires in COVID-19. Using immunoSEQ multiplex PCR, the repertoire was profiled, and TCRdb retains in-frame clones only, with some absent. The sample has 140,000 to 150,000 clones, over 80% seen once. Specimen: PBMCs or T cells enriched from blood (not recorded which). Receptor source: a man between 60 and 75 years old who had recovered from COVID-19.

The table lists this clone with a count of one. V and J are TRBV6-5 and TRBJ2-1, with 16 bases lining up with TRBD2. V lost 11 bases and J lost 9; bases outside the gene matches: 4. This CDR3 spans 13 amino acids. The germline V gene encodes CDR1 MNHEY and CDR2 SVGAGI. The CDR3 loop is CAGGLAGGFEQFF. DNA for the CDR3: TGTGCCGGGGGACTAGCGGGAGGGTTTGAGCAGTTCTTC.

The chain has TRBV10-3 and TRBJ2-2; weak D call: TRBD2 (6 bases). CDR1 and CDR2 from the germline V gene are ENHRY and SYGVKD. The ends were cut back, 4 bases at V and 4 bases at J, with 10 bases in the middle. This CDR3 is 14 amino acids long. The CDR3: CAISGLEGTGELFF. The CDR3 bases are TGTGCCATCAGTGGACTAGAAGGCACCGGGGAGCTGTTTTTT.

The rearrangement joins TRBV28 to TRBJ1-4; a possible D gene is TRBD1 (5 bases). The V end was cut by 4 bases, the J end by 5 bases, with 8 bases between. The CDR3 is 13 amino acids. CDR1 and CDR2 from the germline V gene are MDHEN and SYDVKM. The CDR3 nucleotides read TGTGCCAGCAGTTCCAGGGTGAATGAAAAACTGTTTTTT. Amino acid sequence: CASSSRVNEKLFF.

The chain couples TRBV27 to TRBJ2-1, with a weak D call TRBD2 (5 bases). The CDR3 contains 17 residues. Per germline, CDR1 MNHEY and CDR2 SMNVEV (reference sequence). V was trimmed by 6 bases and J by 0 bases, leaving 18 bases between them. The CDR3 protein is CASSPGGGGSSYNEQFF. The CDR3, as DNA: TGTGCCAGCAGCCCCGGAGGAGGAGGAAGCTCCTACAATGAGCAGTTCTTC.

The genes are TRBV28 and TRBJ2-7; TRBD1 aligns across 7 bases. V gave up 7 bases and J gave up 7 bases; unmatched junction bases: 13. This CDR3 region has 14 residues. Per the germline V gene, CDR1 is MDHEN and CDR2 is SYDVKM. In DNA form, the CDR3 reads TGTGCCAGCACTCAAATAGGGGGCTTGGGGGAGCAGTACTTC. This sequence encodes CASTQIGGLGEQYF.

CDR3 in DNA: TGTGCCAGAAGCGGTACTAGCGGGAGTGCTTTCGGCCAGGGGAATGAGCAGTTCTTC. It is translated as CARSGTSGSAFGQGNEQFF. This chain uses TRBV5-3 with TRBJ2-1, with 11 bases aligning to TRBD2. TRBV5-3 is identified as an open reading frame with a role that is uncertain. The CDR3 extends over 19 amino acids. J was trimmed by 7 bases and V by 4 bases; bases with no gene match: 19.

V is TRBV2 and J is TRBJ2-1; D not resolved. The ends were cut back, 4 bases at V and 0 bases at J, with 4 bases in the middle. Germline CDR1 is SNHLY and CDR2 is FYNNEI. The CDR3 is 13 amino acids. The CDR3 DNA follows: TGTGCCAGCAGTGCCATCTCCTACAATGAGCAGTTCTTC. It is translated as CASSAISYNEQFF.

The chain links TRBV30 to TRBJ2-5; D possibly corresponds to TRBD1 (6 bases). Germline values: CDR1 GTSNPN, CDR2 SVGIG (reference sequence). This CDR3 contains 13 residues. Trimming left V 5 bases short and J 5 bases short, with 15 bases between. CDR3 coding DNA: TGTGCCTGGGTGAGGCAGGGGCTGGAGACCCAGTACTTC. Protein product: CAWVRQGLETQYF.

This clone was recorded once. The chain employs TRBV10-3 and TRBJ1-1; D may be TRBD1 (6 bases). Germline lookup yields CDR1 ENHRY and CDR2 SYGVKD. The length of the CDR3 is 13 residues. V was pared by 10 bases and J by 3 bases, with 15 bases between. The chain's CDR3 is CATHREQDTEAFF. CDR3 coding DNA: TGTGCCACCCACAGGGAACAGGACACTGAAGCTTTCTTT.

V gene TRBV6-5 combines with J gene TRBJ1-1; possibly TRBD1 for D (5 bases). Trimming pared 8 bases from V and 0 bases from J, leaving 10 bases between. The CDR3 has 13 residues. From germline, CDR1 is MNHEY and CDR2 SVGAGI. In DNA form, the CDR3 reads TGTGCCAGCGGGGCAGTGGTGAACACTGAAGCTTTCTTT. Translated: CASGAVVNTEAFF.

V usage is TRBV13 and J usage is TRBJ1-1; TRBD1 might be the D (5 bases). The germline V and J ends were trimmed by 1 base and 11 bases, with 20 bases remaining between them. The CDR3 consists of 15 residues. Germline loops: CDR1 PRHDT, CDR2 FYEKMQ (reference sequence). This chain's CDR3 is CASSLAGRWGEDAFF. The DNA of the CDR3 is TGTGCCAGCAGCTTAGCGGGACGGTGGGGGGAAGATGCTTTCTTT.

The chain recombines TRBV30 with TRBJ2-1, with 8 bases matching TRBD1. Germline trimming cut 0 bases from V and 9 bases from J; bases unmatched to any gene: 10. Germline assignment: CDR1 GTSNPN and CDR2 SVGIG (reference sequence). CDR3 length: 15 amino acids. CDR3 sequence: CAWSVRDRSSGEQFF. The CDR3 DNA follows: TGTGCCTGGAGTGTAAGGGACAGGTCGAGTGGTGAGCAGTTCTTC.

The chain couples TRBV5-1 to TRBJ1-1; TRBD1 agrees at 7 bases. The germline CDR1 and CDR2 sequences are SGHRS and YFSETQ. Germline trimming cut 6 bases from V and 2 bases from J; bases unmatched to any gene: 10. CDR3 length: 15 residues. CDR3 DNA sequence: TGCGCCAGCAACCCCAACACAGGGGCTAACACTGAAGCTTTCTTT. As protein: CASNPNTGANTEAFF.

The chain links TRBV9 to TRBJ2-5; 7 positions match TRBD2. The V and J ends lost 3 bases and 5 bases, in that order; junction bases with no gene match: 7. Germline assignment: CDR1 SGDLS and CDR2 YYNGEE. The CDR3 contains 14 residues. The CDR3 loop is CASSAGRAGETQYF. CDR3 bases: TGTGCCAGCAGCGCAGGGAGGGCAGGGGAGACCCAGTACTTC.

The chain links TRBV7-2 to TRBJ2-7; D unclear. V dropped 0 bases and J dropped 0 bases, with 9 bases sitting between them. The CDR3 is 15 residues long. Germline CDR1 SGHTA, CDR2 FQGNSA. The CDR3 is CASSLARRYSYEQYF. CDR3 sequence (DNA): TGTGCCAGCAGCTTAGCCCGGCGGTACTCCTACGAGCAGTACTTC.

J is TRBJ2-2 and V is TRBV5-4, with 12 bases matching TRBD1. Germline V gives CDR1 SGHNT, CDR2 YYREEE (reference sequence). The ends lost 0 bases at V and 7 bases at J; junction bases unmatched: 4. This CDR3 comprises 16 residues. The CDR3 region is CASSLVGDRGRGELFF. The CDR3 DNA sequence: TGTGCCAGCAGCTTGGTGGGGGACAGGGGGCGCGGGGAGCTGTTTTTT.

A few counts support this clone. The rearrangement uses TRBV10-3 and TRBJ2-1, with 7 positions matching TRBD2. The CDR3 is made up of 16 amino acids. With V trimmed by 0 bases and J by 0 bases, 2 bases remained unmatched. CDR1 is ENHRY, CDR2 SYGVKD, per germline. Here the CDR3 DNA reads TGTGCCATCAGTGAGTCGCGCGGGAGCTCCTACAATGAGCAGTTCTTC. This gives the protein CAISESRGSSYNEQFF.

CDR3 in DNA: TGCGCCAGCAGCCAATTGAGGTTAGCGGGGGATGAGCAGTTCTTC. As protein: CASSQLRLAGDEQFF. The V and J genes are TRBV4-1 and TRBJ2-1; 9 bases agree with TRBD2. Germline CDR1 is MGHRA and CDR2 is YSYEKL. The CDR3 has 15 amino acids. J gave up 8 bases and V 2 bases, and 7 bases lay outside the gene matches.

The CDR3 DNA reads as TGTGCCAGCAGTGAAATGTGGTCCCAGGATCAGCCCCAGCATTTT. It encodes CASSEMWSQDQPQHF. The chain employs TRBV2 and TRBJ1-5; D unclear. CDR3 length: 15 amino acids. Germline CDR1 is SNHLY and CDR2 is FYNNEI. Trimming shortened V by 2 bases and J by 5 bases, and 13 bases separated the two germline ends.

This clone came up a few times. The genes are TRBV27 and TRBJ2-7; the D gene is possibly TRBD2 (5 bases). Germline-derived CDR1 and CDR2 are MNHEY and SMNVEV (reference sequence). V was cut by 5 bases and J by 6 bases, with 14 bases left in between. The CDR3 spans 13 residues. DNA for the CDR3: TGTGCCAGCAGTGCCCAGGAGGTCTCCGAGCAGTACTTC. It is translated as CASSAQEVSEQYF.

This rearrangement joins TRBV7-9 to TRBJ1-1; 9 bases fit TRBD1. The CDR3 spans 13 residues. CDR1 is SEHNR, CDR2 FQNEAQ, per germline (reference sequence). The V gene end was trimmed by 6 bases and the J gene end by 5 bases; junction bases not matched to a gene: 4. The DNA of the CDR3 is TGTGCCAGCAGATCCGACAGGGGGACTGAAGCTTTCTTT. It is translated as CASRSDRGTEAFF.

CDR3: CASSFENSGELFF. CDR3 coding DNA: TGTGCCAGCAGCTTCGAAAACTCCGGGGAGCTGTTTTTT. The chain joins TRBV7-9 to TRBJ2-2; D is uncertain. The CDR3 covers 13 residues. Germline loops: CDR1 SEHNR, CDR2 FQNEAQ (reference sequence). Trimming removed 3 bases from V and 6 bases from J, with 8 bases in between.

J is TRBJ2-3 and V is TRBV5-5, with TRBD2 identical over 8 bases. Trimming at V came to 4 bases and at J to 5 bases, leaving 6 bases not matched to a gene. Germline V gene data show CDR1 as SGHKS and CDR2 as YYEKEE (reference sequence). CDR3 length: 14 residues. The CDR3 loop reads CASSIGLAEDTQYF. The CDR3 coding sequence is TGTGCCAGCAGCATCGGACTAGCTGAAGATACGCAGTATTTT.